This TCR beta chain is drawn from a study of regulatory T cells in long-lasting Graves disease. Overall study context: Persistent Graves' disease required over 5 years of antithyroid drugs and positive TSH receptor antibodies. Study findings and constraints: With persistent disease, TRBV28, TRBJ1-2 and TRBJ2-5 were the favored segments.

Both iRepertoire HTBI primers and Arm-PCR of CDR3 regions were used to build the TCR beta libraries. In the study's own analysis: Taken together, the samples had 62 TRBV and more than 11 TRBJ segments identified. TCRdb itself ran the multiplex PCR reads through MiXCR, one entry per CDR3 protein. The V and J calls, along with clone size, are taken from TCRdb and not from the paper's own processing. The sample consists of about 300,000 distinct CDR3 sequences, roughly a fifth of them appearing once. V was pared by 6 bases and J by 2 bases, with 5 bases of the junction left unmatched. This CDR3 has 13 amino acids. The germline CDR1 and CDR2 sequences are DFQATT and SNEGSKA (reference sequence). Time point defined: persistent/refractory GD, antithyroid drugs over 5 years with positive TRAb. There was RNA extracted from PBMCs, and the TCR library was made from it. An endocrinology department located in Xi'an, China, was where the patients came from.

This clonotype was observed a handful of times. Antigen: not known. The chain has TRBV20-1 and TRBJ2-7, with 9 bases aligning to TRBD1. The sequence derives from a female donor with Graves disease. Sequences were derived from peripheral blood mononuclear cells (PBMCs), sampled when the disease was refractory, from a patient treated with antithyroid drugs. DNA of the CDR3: TGCAGTGCCCTCCGGGACAGGGCCTACGAGCAGTACTTC. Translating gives CSALRDRAYEQYF.